Listed below are T cell receptor beta chains from one sample, sequenced in a study of blood T cell repertoires in COVID-19. The assay was immunoSEQ multiplex PCR, and TCRdb's table has in-frame clones only and misses some. The table shows roughly 91,000 clones, with more than 75% occurring only once. Sequenced material: peripheral blood. The receptors stem from a woman over 75 with acute or convalescent COVID-19. The conserved cysteine and the conserved F or W are not part of the CDR3 here. Each record gives: V gene, J gene, CDR3 protein.

>TRBV3-1/TRBV3-2|TRBJ2-1
ASSQDGGRGQF
>TRBV19|TRBJ1-2
ASSASGGTNYGYT
>TRBV19|TRBJ2-7
ASSPGSPYEQY
>TRBV9|TRBJ2-3
ASSPGRDKADTQY
>TRBV6-5|TRBJ2-7
ASSTGQANYEQY
>TRBV27|TRBJ2-1
ATQTGVNEQF
>TRBV6-4|TRBJ2-2
ASGYDRPNTGELF
>TRBV3-1/TRBV3-2|TRBJ2-1
ASSQVPGGSYEQF
>TRBV28|TRBJ2-5
ASSILGYQETQY
>TRBV6-1|TRBJ2-7
ASSSPGLYEQY
>TRBV11-2|TRBJ2-3
ASRAGSTDTQY
>TRBV27|TRBJ1-5
ASRRIYEGLNQPQH
>TRBV9|TRBJ1-1
ASSVGPGLNTEAF
>TRBV5-1|TRBJ1-1
ASSSGQRMNTEAF
>TRBV6-2/TRBV6-3|TRBJ1-6
ASSRVEEEALH
>TRBV19|TRBJ2-2
ASSISGGATGELF
>TRBV11-2|TRBJ2-1
ASSSPRTSGRVEQF
>TRBV19|TRBJ2-1
ASSIRAGSPYNEQF
>TRBV4-2|TRBJ2-7
ASSRDRTYEQY
>TRBV6-6|TRBJ1-1
ASSYPEVNTEAF
>TRBV28|TRBJ1-2
ASSRPQQGDGYT
>TRBV16|TRBJ2-5
ASSQEVRETQY
>TRBV10-3|TRBJ2-7
AISESATSGPYEQY
>TRBV5-4|TRBJ1-1
ASSLVEGYTEAF
>TRBV25-1|TRBJ2-5
ASSVHRADETQY
>TRBV6-5|TRBJ1-2
ASSRGSGYT
>TRBV9|TRBJ2-7
ASSAGGSQAYEQY
>TRBV6-1|TRBJ1-1
ASSEQGRINTEAF
>TRBV7-8|TRBJ1-3
ASSDGQSTIY
>TRBV6-5|TRBJ2-1
ASGAEGVKSGEQF
>TRBV7-8|TRBJ2-3
ASSLDSGGEYTQY
>TRBV6-1|TRBJ1-2
ASSEFQGSYT
>TRBV19|TRBJ1-5
ASSIGRSYQPQH
>TRBV12-3/TRBV12-4|TRBJ2-7
ASSFLSYEQY
>TRBV5-1|TRBJ2-3
ASSVGQSTDTQY
>TRBV6-5|TRBJ2-3
ASSYRQFGGTDTQY
>TRBV6-2/TRBV6-3|TRBJ2-1
ASSYPPASGRYNEQF
>TRBV5-1|TRBJ1-1
ASSSRRVPNTEAF
>TRBV27|TRBJ2-1
ASSFSGTGTSGGQF
>TRBV2|TRBJ2-5
ASSDRGIQETQY
>TRBV5-1|TRBJ2-3
ASANEGAGDTQY
>TRBV12-3/TRBV12-4|TRBJ2-7
ASSPPGGREQY
>TRBV3-1/TRBV3-2|TRBJ2-3
ASSPPSSGGRDTQY
>TRBV2|TRBJ2-1
AGAGTEQF
>TRBV14|TRBJ1-6
ASSPRGQYNSPLH
>TRBV3-1/TRBV3-2|TRBJ1-3
ASSQARLDTIY
>TRBV19|TRBJ2-1
ASSKTSGSYNEQF
>TRBV28|TRBJ1-1
ASSLFGQGITEAF
>TRBV6-1|TRBJ1-1
ASSEARNTEAF